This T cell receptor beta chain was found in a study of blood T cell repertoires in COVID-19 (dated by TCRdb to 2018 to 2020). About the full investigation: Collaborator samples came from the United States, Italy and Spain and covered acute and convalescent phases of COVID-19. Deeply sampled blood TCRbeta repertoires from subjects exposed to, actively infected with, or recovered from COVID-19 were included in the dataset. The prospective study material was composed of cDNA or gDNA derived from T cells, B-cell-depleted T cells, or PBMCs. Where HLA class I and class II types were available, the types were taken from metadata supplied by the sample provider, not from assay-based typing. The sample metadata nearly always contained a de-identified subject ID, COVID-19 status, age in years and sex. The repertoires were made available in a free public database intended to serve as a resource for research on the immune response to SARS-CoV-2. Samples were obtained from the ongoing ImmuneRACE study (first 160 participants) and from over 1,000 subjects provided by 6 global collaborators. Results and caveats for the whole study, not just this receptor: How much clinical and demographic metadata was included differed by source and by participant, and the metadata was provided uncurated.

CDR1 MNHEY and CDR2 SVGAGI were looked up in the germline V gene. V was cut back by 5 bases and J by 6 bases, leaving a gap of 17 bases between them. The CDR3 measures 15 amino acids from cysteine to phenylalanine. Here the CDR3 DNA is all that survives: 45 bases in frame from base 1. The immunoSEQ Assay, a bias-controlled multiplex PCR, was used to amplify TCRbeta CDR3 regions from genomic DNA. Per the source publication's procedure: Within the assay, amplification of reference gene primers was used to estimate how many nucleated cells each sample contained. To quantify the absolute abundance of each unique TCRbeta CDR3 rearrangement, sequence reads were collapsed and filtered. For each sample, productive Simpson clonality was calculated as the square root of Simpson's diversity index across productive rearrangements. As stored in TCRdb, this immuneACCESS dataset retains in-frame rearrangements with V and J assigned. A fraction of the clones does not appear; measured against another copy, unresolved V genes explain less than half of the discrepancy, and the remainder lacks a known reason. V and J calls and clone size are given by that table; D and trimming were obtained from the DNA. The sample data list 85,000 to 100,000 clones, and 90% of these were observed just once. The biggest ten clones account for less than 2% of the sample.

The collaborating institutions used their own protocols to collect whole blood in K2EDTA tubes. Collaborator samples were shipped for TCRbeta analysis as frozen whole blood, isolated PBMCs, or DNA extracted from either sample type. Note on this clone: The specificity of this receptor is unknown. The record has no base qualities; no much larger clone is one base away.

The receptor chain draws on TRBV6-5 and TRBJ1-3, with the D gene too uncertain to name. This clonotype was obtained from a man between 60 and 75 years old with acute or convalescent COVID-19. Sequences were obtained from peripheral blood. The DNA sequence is TGTGCCAGCAGTCGAGGCCGGTCGGGTGAAAACACCATATATTTT. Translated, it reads CASSRGRSGENTIYF.